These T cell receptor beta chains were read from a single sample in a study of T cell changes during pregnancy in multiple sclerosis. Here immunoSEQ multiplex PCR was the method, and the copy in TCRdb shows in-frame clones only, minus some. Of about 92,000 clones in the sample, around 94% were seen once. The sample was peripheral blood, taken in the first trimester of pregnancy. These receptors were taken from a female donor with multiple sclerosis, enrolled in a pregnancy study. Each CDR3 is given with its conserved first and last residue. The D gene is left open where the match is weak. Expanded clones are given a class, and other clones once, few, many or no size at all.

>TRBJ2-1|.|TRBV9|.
CASSVDLSGGDNEQFF
TGTGCCAGCAGCGTAGATCTTAGCGGAGGGGACAATGAGCAGTTCTTC
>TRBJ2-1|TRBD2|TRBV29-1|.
CSVEDPLAGGHYNEQFF
TGCAGCGTTGAAGATCCCCTAGCGGGAGGGCATTACAATGAGCAGTTCTTC
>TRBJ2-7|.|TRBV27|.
CASSSPGRAQVQGYEQYF
TGTGCCAGCAGCTCACCCGGTCGGGCCCAGGTACAGGGCTACGAGCAGTACTTC
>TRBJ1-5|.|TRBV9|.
CASSVGTADNQPQHF
TGTGCCAGCAGCGTGGGGACTGCCGACAATCAGCCCCAGCATTTT
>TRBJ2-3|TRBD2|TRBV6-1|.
CASSEVGLAGVSTDTQYF
TGTGCCAGCAGTGAAGTTGGACTAGCGGGAGTGAGCACAGATACGCAGTATTTT
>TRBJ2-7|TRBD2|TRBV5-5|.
CASSLLAGAYEQYF
TGTGCCAGCAGCTTACTAGCGGGAGCCTACGAGCAGTACTTC
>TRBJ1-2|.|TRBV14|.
CASSQGGGDLDYGYTF
TGTGCCAGCAGCCAAGGAGGCGGGGATCTAGACTATGGCTACACCTTC
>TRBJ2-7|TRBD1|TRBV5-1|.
CASSLAGTGGHEQYF
TGCGCCAGCAGCTTGGCCGGGACAGGGGGCCACGAGCAGTACTTC
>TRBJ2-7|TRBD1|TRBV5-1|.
CASSFTGGSSYEQYF
TGCGCCAGCAGCTTTACAGGGGGAAGCTCCTACGAGCAGTACTTC
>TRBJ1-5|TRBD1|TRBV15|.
CATSRTGQGLSGNQPQHF
TGTGCCACCAGCAGAACAGGACAGGGTTTGAGTGGCAATCAGCCCCAGCATTTT
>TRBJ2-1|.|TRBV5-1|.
CASSLVLDNEQFF
TGCGCCAGCAGCTTGGTACTAGACAATGAGCAGTTCTTC
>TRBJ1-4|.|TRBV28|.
CASSDYEKLFF
TGTGCCAGCAGTGACTATGAAAAACTGTTTTTT
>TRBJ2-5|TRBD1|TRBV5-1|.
CASSLGTGTYQETQYF
TGCGCCAGCAGCTTAGGGACAGGGACTTACCAAGAGACCCAGTACTTC
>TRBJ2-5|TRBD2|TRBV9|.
CASSVGLAGELQETQYF
TGTGCCAGCAGCGTAGGACTAGCGGGAGAGCTACAAGAGACCCAGTACTTC
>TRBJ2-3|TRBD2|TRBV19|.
CASSTGGPSTDTQYF
TGTGCCAGTAGTACGGGAGGGCCTAGCACAGATACGCAGTATTTT
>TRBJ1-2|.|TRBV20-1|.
CSARDISGYTF
TGCAGTGCTCGGGACATTAGTGGCTACACCTTC
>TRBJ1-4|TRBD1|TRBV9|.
CASSTGQGEKLFF
TGTGCCAGCAGCACCGGACAGGGTGAAAAACTGTTTTTT
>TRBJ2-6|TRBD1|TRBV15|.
CATSRGTGDSGANVLTF
TGTGCCACCAGCAGGGGGACAGGGGACTCTGGGGCCAACGTCCTGACTTTC
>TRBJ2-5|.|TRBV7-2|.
CASSPVGVETQYF
TGTGCCAGCAGCCCCGTGGGAGTAGAGACCCAGTACTTC
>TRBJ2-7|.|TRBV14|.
CASSPSGREEQYF
TGTGCCAGCAGCCCATCCGGACGGGAAGAGCAGTACTTC
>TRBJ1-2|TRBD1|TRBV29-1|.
CSTYGTALQANYGYTF
TGCAGCACATATGGGACAGCACTCCAAGCTAACTATGGCTACACCTTC
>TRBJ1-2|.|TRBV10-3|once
CAISETIGLVGYGYTF
TGTGCCATCAGTGAGACCATTGGTCTAGTGGGCTATGGCTACACCTTC
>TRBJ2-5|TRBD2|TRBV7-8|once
CASSPPRVLAGDFQETQYF
TGTGCCAGCAGCCCGCCCAGGGTTCTAGCGGGAGATTTCCAAGAGACCCAGTACTTC
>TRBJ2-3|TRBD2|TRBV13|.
CASSLGTSGRRTDTQYF
TGTGCCAGCAGCTTAGGGACTAGCGGGAGACGCACAGATACGCAGTATTTT
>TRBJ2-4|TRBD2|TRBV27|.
CASSLGSGGPKNIQYF
TGTGCCAGCAGTTTAGGTTCGGGAGGGCCCAAAAACATTCAGTACTTC
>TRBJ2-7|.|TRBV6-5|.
CASSYSGSGYTYEQYF
TGTGCCAGCAGTTACTCGGGTAGCGGATATACCTACGAGCAGTACTTC
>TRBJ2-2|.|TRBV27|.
CASSFKTGELFF
TGTGCCAGCAGTTTTAAAACCGGGGAGCTGTTTTTT
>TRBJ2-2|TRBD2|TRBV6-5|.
CASSYGGSGTGELFF
TGTGCCAGCAGTTACGGCGGGAGCGGCACCGGGGAGCTGTTTTTT
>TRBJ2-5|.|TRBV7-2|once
CASSGSGARETQYF
TGTGCCAGCAGCGGTAGCGGAGCGAGAGAGACCCAGTACTTC
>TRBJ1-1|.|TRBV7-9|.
CASSRMNTEAFF
TGTGCCAGTAGCCGTATGAACACTGAAGCTTTCTTT
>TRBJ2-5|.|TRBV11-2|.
CASSLERVETQYF
TGTGCCAGCAGCTTAGAGAGGGTAGAGACCCAGTACTTC
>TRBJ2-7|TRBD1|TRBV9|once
CASSVAGQGPPYEQYF
TGTGCCAGCAGCGTAGCCGGACAGGGCCCGCCTTACGAGCAGTACTTC
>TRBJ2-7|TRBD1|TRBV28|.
CASRGQHEQYF
TGTGCCAGCAGGGGACAGCACGAGCAGTACTTC
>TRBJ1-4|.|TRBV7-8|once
CASSLVRGQSNEKLFF
TGTGCCAGCAGCTTAGTGCGGGGGCAGTCTAATGAAAAACTGTTTTTT
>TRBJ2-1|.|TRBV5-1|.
CASSLSRATGNEQFF
TGCGCCAGCAGCTTGAGCAGGGCTACGGGTAATGAGCAGTTCTTC
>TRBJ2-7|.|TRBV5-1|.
CASSSGVSRSYEQYF
TGCGCCAGCAGCTCGGGGGTCAGTCGTTCCTACGAGCAGTACTTC
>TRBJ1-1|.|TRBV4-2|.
CASSQEKRNTEAFF
TGTGCCAGCAGCCAAGAAAAGAGGAACACTGAAGCTTTCTTT
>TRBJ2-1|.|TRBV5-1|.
CASSLFATGTYNEQFF
TGCGCCAGCAGCTTGTTTGCTACAGGGACCTACAATGAGCAGTTCTTC
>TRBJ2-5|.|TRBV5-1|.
CASSLGGVGETQYF
TGCGCCAGCAGCTTGGGGGGGGTTGGAGAGACCCAGTACTTC
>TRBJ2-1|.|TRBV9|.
CASSISGRGVNEQFF
TGTGCCAGCAGCATTAGCGGTCGAGGGGTGAATGAGCAGTTCTTC
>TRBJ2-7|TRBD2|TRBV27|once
CASSLQPGLAGGHEQYF
TGTGCCAGCAGTCTGCAACCGGGACTAGCGGGAGGGCACGAGCAGTACTTC
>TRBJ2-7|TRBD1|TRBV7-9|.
CASSSYPSGTASHEQYF
TGTGCCAGCAGTTCCTACCCTTCCGGGACAGCTTCCCACGAGCAGTACTTC
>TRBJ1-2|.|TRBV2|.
CASSVMLSGYGYTF
TGTGCCAGCAGTGTGATGTTGTCCGGCTATGGCTACACCTTC
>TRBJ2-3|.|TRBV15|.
CATSSQRAGTDTQYF
TGTGCCACCAGCAGCCAACGGGCGGGAACAGATACGCAGTATTTT